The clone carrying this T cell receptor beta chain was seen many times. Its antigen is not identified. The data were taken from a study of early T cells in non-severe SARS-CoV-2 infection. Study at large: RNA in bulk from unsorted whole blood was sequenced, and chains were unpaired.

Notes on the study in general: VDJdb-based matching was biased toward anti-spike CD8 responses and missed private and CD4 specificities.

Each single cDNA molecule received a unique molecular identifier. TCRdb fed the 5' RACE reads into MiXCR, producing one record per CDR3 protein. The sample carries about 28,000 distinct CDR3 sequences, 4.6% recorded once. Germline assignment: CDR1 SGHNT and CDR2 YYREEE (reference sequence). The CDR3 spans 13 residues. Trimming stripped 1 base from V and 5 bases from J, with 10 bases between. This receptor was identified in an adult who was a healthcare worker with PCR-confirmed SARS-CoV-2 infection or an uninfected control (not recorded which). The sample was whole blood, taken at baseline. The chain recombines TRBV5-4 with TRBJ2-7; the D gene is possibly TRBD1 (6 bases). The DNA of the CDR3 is TGTGCCAGCAGCTTGAACAGGGTGAACGAGCAGTACTTC. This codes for CASSLNRVNEQYF.